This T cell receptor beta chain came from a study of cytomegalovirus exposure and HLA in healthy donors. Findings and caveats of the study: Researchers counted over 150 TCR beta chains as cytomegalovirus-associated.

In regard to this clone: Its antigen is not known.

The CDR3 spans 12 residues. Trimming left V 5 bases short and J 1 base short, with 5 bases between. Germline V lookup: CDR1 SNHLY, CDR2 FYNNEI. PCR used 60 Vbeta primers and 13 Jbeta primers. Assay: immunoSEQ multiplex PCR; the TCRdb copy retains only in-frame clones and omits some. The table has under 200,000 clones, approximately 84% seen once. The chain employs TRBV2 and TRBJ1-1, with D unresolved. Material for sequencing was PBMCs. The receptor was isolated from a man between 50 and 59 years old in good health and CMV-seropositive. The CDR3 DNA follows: TGTGCCAGCAGTTCAGGGAACACTGAAGCTTTCTTT. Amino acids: CASSSGNTEAFF.